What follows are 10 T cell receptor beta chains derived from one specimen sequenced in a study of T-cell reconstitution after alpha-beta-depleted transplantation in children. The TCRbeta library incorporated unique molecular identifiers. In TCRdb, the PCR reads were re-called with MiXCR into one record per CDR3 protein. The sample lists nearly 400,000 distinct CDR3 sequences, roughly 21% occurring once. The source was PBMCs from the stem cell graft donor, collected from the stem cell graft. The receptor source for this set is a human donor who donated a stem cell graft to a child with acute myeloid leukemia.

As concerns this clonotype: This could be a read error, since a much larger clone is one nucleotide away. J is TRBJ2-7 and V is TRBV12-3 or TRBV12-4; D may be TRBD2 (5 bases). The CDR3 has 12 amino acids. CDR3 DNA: TGTACCAGCAGTTTAGCGCTTGACGAGCAGTACTTC. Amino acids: CTSSLALDEQYF.

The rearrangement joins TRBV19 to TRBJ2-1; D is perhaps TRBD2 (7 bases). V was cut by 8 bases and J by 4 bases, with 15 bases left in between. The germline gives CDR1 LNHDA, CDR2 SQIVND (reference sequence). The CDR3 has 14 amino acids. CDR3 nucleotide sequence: TGTGCCAGTGGGGAAGGGGGGGCATACAATGAGCAGTTCTTC. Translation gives CASGEGGAYNEQFF.

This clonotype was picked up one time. Here the CDR3 reads CASSPGTGKIDTQYF. The DNA for the CDR3 is TGTGCCAGCAGTCCCGGGACAGGGAAAATTGATACGCAGTATTTT. The chain has TRBV12-3 or TRBV12-4 and TRBJ2-3, with TRBD1 matching over 9 bases. This CDR3 spans 15 amino acids. Trimming took 5 bases from V and 6 from J; bases not matched to a gene: 9.

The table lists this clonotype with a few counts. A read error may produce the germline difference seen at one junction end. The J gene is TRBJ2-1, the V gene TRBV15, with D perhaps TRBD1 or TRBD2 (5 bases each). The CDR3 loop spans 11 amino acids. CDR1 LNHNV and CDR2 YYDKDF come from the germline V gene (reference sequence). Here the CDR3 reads CATSRDWDLLF. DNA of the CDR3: TGTGCCACCAGCAGAGATTGGGACCTCCTCTTC.

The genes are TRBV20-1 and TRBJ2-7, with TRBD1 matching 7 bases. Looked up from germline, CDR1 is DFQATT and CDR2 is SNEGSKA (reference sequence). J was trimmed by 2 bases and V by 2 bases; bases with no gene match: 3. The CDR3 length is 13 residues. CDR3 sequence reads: CSARRQGPYEQYF. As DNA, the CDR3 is TGCAGTGCTAGACGACAGGGCCCCTACGAGCAGTACTTC.

The CDR3 loop is CASSLAGGPLLSYNEQFF. The CDR3 DNA reads as TGTGCCAGCAGCTTAGCGGGAGGGCCCCTTCTCTCCTACAATGAGCAGTTCTTC. The genes are TRBV7-2 and TRBJ2-1, with 7 bases aligning to TRBD2. CDR1 and CDR2 (germline): SGHTA, FQGNSA. This CDR3 is 18 amino acids long. Trimming cost V 0 bases and J 0 bases; bases outside gene matches: 8.

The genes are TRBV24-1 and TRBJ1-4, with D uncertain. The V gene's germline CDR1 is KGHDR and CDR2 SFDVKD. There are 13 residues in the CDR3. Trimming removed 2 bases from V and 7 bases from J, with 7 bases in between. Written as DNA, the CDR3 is TGTGCCACCAGTGATTACGGCGGTGAAAAACTGTTTTTT. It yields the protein CATSDYGGEKLFF.

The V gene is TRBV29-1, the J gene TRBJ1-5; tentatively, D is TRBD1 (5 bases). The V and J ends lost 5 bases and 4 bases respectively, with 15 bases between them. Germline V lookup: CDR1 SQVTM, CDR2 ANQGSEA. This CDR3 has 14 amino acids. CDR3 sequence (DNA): TGCAGCGTTACCCAAGGCGGGGCTAATCAGCCCCAGCATTTT. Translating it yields CSVTQGGANQPQHF.

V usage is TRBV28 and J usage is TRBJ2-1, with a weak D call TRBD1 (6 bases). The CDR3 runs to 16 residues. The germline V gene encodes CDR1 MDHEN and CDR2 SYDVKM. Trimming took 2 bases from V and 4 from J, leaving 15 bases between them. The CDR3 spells CASSLPGTTFYNEQFF. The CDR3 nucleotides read TGTGCCAGCAGTTTACCCGGGACAACCTTTTACAATGAGCAGTTCTTC.

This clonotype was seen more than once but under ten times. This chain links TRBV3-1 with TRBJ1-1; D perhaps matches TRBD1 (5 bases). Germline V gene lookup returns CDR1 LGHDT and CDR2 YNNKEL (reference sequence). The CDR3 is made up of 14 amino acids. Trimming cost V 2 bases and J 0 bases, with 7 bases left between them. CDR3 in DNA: TGTGCCAGCAGCCAAAGACAGATGAACACTGAAGCTTTCTTT. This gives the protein CASSQRQMNTEAFF.